This T cell receptor (beta chain) was captured by sequencing in a study of blood T cells in healthy people across ages. PCR was performed a second time for roughly 7 to 11 cycles using a sample-barcoded 5' primer and a J-beta primer mix. A single record per CDR3 protein comes from TCRdb applying MiXCR to the 5' RACE reads. The sample includes approximately 830,000 distinct CDR3 sequences, about 62% of them seen just once. The V end lost 7 bases, the J end lost 4 bases, and 13 bases lay between the germline ends. The germline V gene encodes CDR1 MNHEY and CDR2 SVGEGT. This CDR3 contains 13 residues. The sample taken for sequencing was blood. The V gene is TRBV6-2 or TRBV6-3, the J gene TRBJ1-2; D uncertain. This receptor was obtained from a man younger than 40 in good health. In DNA form, the CDR3 reads TGTGCCAGCAACCCGGGCGGAGGCTATGGCTACACCTTC. Its translation is CASNPGGGYGYTF.